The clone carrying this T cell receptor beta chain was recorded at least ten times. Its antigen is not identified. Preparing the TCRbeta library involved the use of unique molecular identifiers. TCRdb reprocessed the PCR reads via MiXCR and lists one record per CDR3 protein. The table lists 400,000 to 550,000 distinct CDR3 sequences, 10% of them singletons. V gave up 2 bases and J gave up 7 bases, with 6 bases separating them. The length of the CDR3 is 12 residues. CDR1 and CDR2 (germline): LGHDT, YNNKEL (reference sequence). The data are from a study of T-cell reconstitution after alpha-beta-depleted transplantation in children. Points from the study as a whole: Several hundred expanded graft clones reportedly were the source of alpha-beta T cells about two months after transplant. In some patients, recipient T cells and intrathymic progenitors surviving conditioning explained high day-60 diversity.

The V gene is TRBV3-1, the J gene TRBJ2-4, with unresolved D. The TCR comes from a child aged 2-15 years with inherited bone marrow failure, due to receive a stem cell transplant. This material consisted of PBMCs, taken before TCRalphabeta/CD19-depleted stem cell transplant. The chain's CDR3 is CASSQHSNIQYF. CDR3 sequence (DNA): TGTGCCAGCAGCCAACACTCGAACATTCAGTACTTC. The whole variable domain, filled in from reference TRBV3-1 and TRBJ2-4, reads DTAVSQTPKYLVTQMGNDKSIKCEQNLGHDTMYWYKQDSKKFLKIMFSYNNKELIINETVPNRFSPKSPDKAHLNLHINSLELGDSAVYFCASSQHSNIQYFGAGTRLSVL.